A selection of T cell receptor beta chains follows, all from one sample in a study of blood T cell repertoires in COVID-19. The protocol was immunoSEQ multiplex PCR, while the TCRdb copy is restricted to in-frame clones and leaves out a portion. Counted here are about 140,000 clones, almost 80% occurring once; the ten biggest clones make up over 9.5%. Sequenced sample: peripheral blood. These receptors all come from a man between 60 and 75 years old who had recovered from COVID-19. Both conserved end residues are trimmed from each CDR3.

J,V,CDR3
TRBJ1-2,TRBV2,ASTSGRGYGYT
TRBJ2-5,TRBV2,ASKTEETQY
TRBJ1-5,TRBV19,ASSINGDQPQH
TRBJ1-1,TRBV4-1,ASSLLPGMNTEAF
TRBJ2-3,TRBV5-1,ASSLGGRVGTDTQY
TRBJ1-2,TRBV5-6,ASSQGQDGYT
TRBJ1-3,TRBV30,AGRTGAGNTIY
TRBJ2-7,TRBV11-2,ASSSPSLDMPYEQY
TRBJ1-1,TRBV4-1,ASSPITGTGNTEAF
TRBJ1-6,TRBV9,ASSPRQGVNNSPLH
TRBJ2-4,TRBV5-8,ASSLEGGAGNIQY
TRBJ1-5,TRBV24-1,ATSEGGQPQH
TRBJ2-2,TRBV7-9,ASSPVGQGANTGELF
TRBJ1-2,TRBV5-5,ASSLEEGVNYSYT
TRBJ1-2,TRBV7-2,ASSPRQGTAGYT
TRBJ1-3,TRBV10-3,AISSNGMGNTIY
TRBJ2-5,TRBV3-1/TRBV3-2,ASSQENQLGPQETQY
TRBJ2-7,TRBV2,ASRVDKPPSYEQY
TRBJ1-1,TRBV30,AWSDAGREAF
TRBJ1-1,TRBV6-5,ASRRGGSTEAF
TRBJ2-5,TRBV28,ASSLFTGTARETQY
TRBJ2-7,TRBV7-2,ASSLGVQGLAGGEQY
TRBJ2-7,TRBV3-1/TRBV3-2,ASSQGPDSSYEQY
TRBJ2-3,TRBV18,ASSRSSGDTDTQY
TRBJ2-7,TRBV6-2/TRBV6-3,ASSNLDRFYEQY
TRBJ1-4,TRBV19,ASSIAPREKLF
TRBJ2-1,TRBV28,ASSFQRINEQF
TRBJ1-4,TRBV7-9,ASTGGGSIGSEKLF
TRBJ2-2,TRBV28,ASSPLGSGGTGELF
TRBJ2-5,TRBV7-8,ASSLGPGQGLQETQY
TRBJ1-2,TRBV28,ASSSRGPFVPSNYGYT
TRBJ2-3,TRBV12-3/TRBV12-4,ASSLAATDTQY
TRBJ2-5,TRBV4-1,ASSQQGGGETQY
TRBJ1-5,TRBV15,ATSRPYRRAVEPQH